This entry lists 14 T cell receptor beta chains sequenced from one sample in a study of beta chain features in type 1 diabetes (dated by TCRdb to 2016 to 2019). Their target antigens are unknown. Libraries were constructed by the immunoSEQ multiplex PCR assay. All of the isolated RNA was reverse transcribed with the High Capacity cDNA Reverse Transcription Kit, so expressed TCRB transcripts were sequenced. TCRdb's version of the immuneACCESS table is confined to in-frame rearrangements and falls short of the full clone set. An unresolved V gene accounts for under half of the shortfall where checked; the remainder is of unknown origin. The sample includes roughly 350,000 clones, with roughly 9.8% observed a single time. 0.45% to 0.65% of the sample is in the top ten clones. Points the paper makes about the study in general: A moderate but significant shortening of TCRB CDR3 length was observed in type 1 diabetes patients in all four CD4+ subsets.

Material: central memory CD4+ T cells from blood. The receptors come from a man aged 25 to 45 with type 1 diabetes.

V gene TRBV6-6 combines with J gene TRBJ2-2, with D unresolved. V was clipped by 0 bases and J by 4 bases, with 6 bases between them. Germline V gene data show CDR1 as MNHNY and CDR2 as SVGAGI (reference sequence). The CDR3 extends over 14 amino acids. CDR3 DNA sequence: TGTGCCAGCAGTTACTCGAGTGGCACCGGGGAGCTGTTTTTT. This sequence encodes CASSYSSGTGELFF.

This clone has a handful of counts. V gene TRBV5-6 combines with J gene TRBJ2-5; 8 bases line up with TRBD1. The CDR3 runs to 16 residues. V lost 2 bases, J lost 0 bases, and 6 bases stayed unmatched. Germline V gene sequence: CDR1 SGHDT, CDR2 YYEEEE. Here the CDR3 reads CASSFFGTGDQETQYF. For the CDR3, the DNA is TGTGCCAGCAGCTTTTTCGGGACAGGCGACCAAGAGACCCAGTACTTC.

This clone was seen only a few times. This rearrangement joins TRBV5-1 to TRBJ2-3, with D unclear. This CDR3 contains 15 residues. CDR1 is SGHRS and CDR2 is YFSETQ in the germline V gene. The V and J ends lost 0 bases and 3 bases respectively, with 11 bases between them. CDR3 coding DNA: TGCGCCAGCAGCTTGGCCTTGATTGGGACAGATACGCAGTATTTT. This codes for CASSLALIGTDTQYF.

Ten or more counts support this clone. Other DNA sequences of this sample code for an identical CDR3. This chain connects TRBV18 to TRBJ2-7; tentatively, D is TRBD1 (6 bases). The CDR3 sequence is 13 residues long. The V and J ends lost 5 bases and 1 base respectively, with 9 bases between them. Germline V gene sequence: CDR1 KGHSH, CDR2 LQKENI. This CDR3 reads CASSVQGSYEQYF. CDR3 in DNA: TGTGCCAGCTCAGTACAGGGATCCTACGAGCAGTACTTC. Full variable domain (outside the CDR3, taken from reference TRBV18 and TRBJ2-7): NAGVMQNPRHLVRRRGQEARLRCSPMKGHSHVYWYRQLPEEGLKFMVYLQKENIIDESGMPKERFSAEFPKEGPSILRIQQVVRGDSAAYFCASSVQGSYEQYFGPGTRLTVT.

The chain has TRBV5-1 and TRBJ2-5, with a possible D match to TRBD1 (6 bases). Trimming cost V 3 bases and J 4 bases, with 16 bases left between them. Germline-derived CDR1 and CDR2 are SGHRS and YFSETQ. This CDR3 is built from 15 residues. The CDR3 DNA reads as TGCGCCAGCAGCTCGGTCGGCACAGGGACAGAGACCCAGTACTTC. This sequence encodes CASSSVGTGTETQYF.

As concerns this clone: Distinct nucleotide sequences in the sample also encode this CDR3. For the CDR3, the DNA is TGCAGCGGTCGGGGGGGCTGGGAGACCCAGTACTTC. It is translated as CSGRGGWETQYF. The J gene is TRBJ2-5, the V gene TRBV29-1; 8 nucleotides agree with TRBD2. The CDR3 runs 12 residues. Germline V gene lookup returns CDR1 SQVTM and CDR2 ANQGSEA. The V segment lost 7 bases and the J segment 5 bases; nucleotides outside the gene matches: 6. Variable domain in full (rest from reference TRBV29-1 and TRBJ2-5): SAVISQKPSRDICQRGTSLTIQCQVDSQVTMMFWYRQQPGQSLTLIATANQGSEATYESGFVIDKFPISRPNLTFSTLTVSNMSPEDSSIYLCSGRGGWETQYFGPGTRLLVL.

In its sample, this clone was seen a few times. This chain uses TRBV5-1 with TRBJ2-1; 14 nucleotides line up with TRBD2. V was clipped by 6 bases and J by 8 bases; unmatched bases: 4. The CDR3 loop spans 14 amino acids. Germline CDR1 reads SGHRS; CDR2 reads YFSETQ. CDR3 DNA: TGCGCCAGCATGGGGACTAGCGGGAGAGATGAGCAGTTCTTC. Its protein is CASMGTSGRDEQFF.

The genes are TRBV18 and TRBJ2-3; 10 bases match TRBD2. Losses at the gene ends were 6 bases for V and 7 bases for J; bases not matched to a gene: 16. The CDR3 has 17 residues. The germline CDR1 and CDR2 sequences are KGHSH and LQKENI. The CDR3 bases are TGTGCCAGCTCGCCATTGACTAGCGGGCAGTCACAGCATACGCAGTATTTT. Its protein product is CASSPLTSGQSQHTQYF.

In its sample, this clone was seen a few times. The rearrangement uses TRBV7-2 and TRBJ2-7; a possible D gene is TRBD1 (5 bases). V gave up 1 base and J gave up 3 bases, with 10 bases separating them. The CDR3 is 14 amino acids. Germline CDR1 and CDR2: SGHTA and FQGNSA. This CDR3 is CASSLGQINYEQYF. The CDR3 bases are TGTGCCAGCAGCTTAGGACAGATCAACTACGAGCAGTACTTC.

This clone was picked up a small number of times. The chain recombines TRBV9 with TRBJ2-3, with a possible D match to TRBD2 (5 bases). Per the germline V gene, CDR1 is SGDLS and CDR2 is YYNGEE. The CDR3 runs to 15 residues. V lost 4 bases and J 3 bases, leaving 15 bases between the germline ends. The DNA of the CDR3 is TGTGCCAGCAGCAACAGTCCCGGGATGACAGATACGCAGTATTTT. As protein: CASSNSPGMTDTQYF.

This clone was detected only a few times. An end of the junction differs from the germline gene, which may be a read error. This chain joins TRBV11-2 and TRBJ2-5, with D possibly matching TRBD1 (6 bases). Germline CDR1 SGHAT, CDR2 FQNNGV. The CDR3 has 15 residues. The CDR3 spells CASSLGQTPQETQYF. CDR3 nucleotides: TGTGCCAGCAGTTTAGGACAGACTCCCCAAGAGACCCAGTACTTC.

This clone has more than one count but fewer than ten. The rearrangement uses TRBV7-3 and TRBJ2-1; D might be TRBD2 (6 bases). V lost 5 bases to trimming and J lost 8 bases, with 19 bases between them. Germline loops: CDR1 SGHTA, CDR2 FQGTGA. The CDR3 loop spans 15 amino acids. The CDR3 DNA follows: TGTGCCAGCAGCCTCGGGACTCCCAATAACTATGAGCAGTTCTTC. Protein product: CASSLGTPNNYEQFF.

This clone occurred a few times. This chain links TRBV27 with TRBJ2-7; the D gene is possibly TRBD1 (5 bases). Germline V gene sequence: CDR1 MNHEY, CDR2 SMNVEV (reference sequence). The CDR3 is 15 residues long. The ends were cut back, 6 bases at V and 6 bases at J, with 21 bases in the middle. For the CDR3, the DNA is TGTGCCAGCAGCCCCCCCCCGACAGACGGTTTCGAGCAGTACTTC. This sequence encodes CASSPPPTDGFEQYF.

Here the CDR3 DNA reads TGTGCCAGCAGCGTAGGGTTCCATTCTGATACGCAGTATTTT. It translates to CASSVGFHSDTQYF. The chain uses TRBV9 and TRBJ2-3, with D unclear. Per the germline V gene, CDR1 is SGDLS and CDR2 is YYNGEE. Trimming stripped 0 bases from V and 6 bases from J, with 11 bases between. CDR3 length equals 14 residues.